The 15 T cell receptor beta chains given below trace back to one sample, sequenced in a study of shared T cell receptors in the human thymus (dated by TCRdb to about 2021). Library generation was performed with the immunoSEQ multiplex PCR assay. TCRdb holds this immuneACCESS table with in-frame rearrangements only. Some clones are missing; in checked studies, unresolved V genes explain under half, and the rest has no known cause. The sample table lists hundreds of thousands of clones, 85% to 90% of them with a count of one. The biggest ten clones account for about 0.01% of the sample. Separately, the same data were catalogued under a study of human thymus T cells.

The sample taken for sequencing was thymocytes. The receptors here all came from a boy younger than two with a congenital heart defect. Donor details come from another sample of the same person, matched by shared clones.

This chain links TRBV4-1 with TRBJ1-4, with a tentative D call TRBD1 (5 bases). The CDR3 totals 16 residues. V was cut by 1 base and J by 5 bases, with 14 bases left in between. CDR1 MGHRA and CDR2 YSYEKL come from the germline V gene. The CDR3 DNA sequence: TGCGCCAGCAGCCAAGGCCAGGTGGGGGGAAATGAAAAACTGTTTTTT. It encodes CASSQGQVGGNEKLFF.

Here the CDR3 reads CASSLGGRGSYEQYF. The DNA of the CDR3 is TGTGCCAGCAGTTTAGGGGGCCGGGGCTCCTACGAGCAGTACTTC. The gene calls are TRBV27 and TRBJ2-7; TRBD1 is a possible D gene (6 bases). Germline V lookup: CDR1 MNHEY, CDR2 SMNVEV (reference sequence). The germline V and J ends were trimmed by 2 bases and 0 bases, with 11 bases remaining between them. The CDR3 is 15 residues long.

The chain couples TRBV6-6 to TRBJ2-7; 9 positions match TRBD1. The germline V gene has CDR1 MNHNY and CDR2 SVGAGI (reference sequence). V lost 4 bases to trimming and J lost 9 bases; unmatched junction nucleotides: 4. This CDR3 is built from 12 residues. The CDR3 loop reads CASSWTGERQYF. CDR3 coding DNA: TGTGCCAGCAGTTGGACAGGGGAACGGCAGTACTTC.

The chain carries TRBV28 and TRBJ1-5; 11 nucleotides align to TRBD1. The CDR3 is made up of 16 amino acids. Trimming took 5 bases from V and 7 from J; bases not matched to a gene: 10. The germline V gene encodes CDR1 MDHEN and CDR2 SYDVKM. The CDR3 loop reads CASSPPGQGAGQPQHF. Written as DNA, the CDR3 is TGTGCCAGCAGTCCCCCTGGACAGGGGGCAGGCCAGCCCCAGCATTTT.

The chain combines TRBV28 with TRBJ1-1; no definite D call. The germline V gene has CDR1 MDHEN and CDR2 SYDVKM. Trimming shortened V by 6 bases and J by 3 bases, and 14 bases separated the two germline ends. The CDR3 covers 14 residues. For the CDR3, the DNA is TGTGCCAGCAGCCGAGTTCAGGTTGACACTGAAGCTTTCTTT. Its protein is CASSRVQVDTEAFF.

With regard to this clone: The same CDR3 arises from other DNA sequences in this sample as well. The chain joins TRBV6-5 to TRBJ1-2; weak D call: TRBD1 (6 bases). The germline V and J ends were trimmed by 3 bases and 5 bases, with 19 bases remaining between them. This CDR3 is 16 amino acids long. Germline V gene lookup returns CDR1 MNHEY and CDR2 SVGAGI. The DNA of the CDR3 is TGTGCCAGCAGTTATGAAGGCAGGGAGGGGGTTTATGGCTACACCTTC. Protein: CASSYEGREGVYGYTF.

The rearrangement joins TRBV5-8 to TRBJ1-1; 8 bases fit TRBD1. Per the germline V gene, CDR1 is SGHTS and CDR2 is YDEGEE. V was clipped by 2 bases and J by 5 bases; unmatched bases: 8. The CDR3 runs to 15 residues. CDR3 amino acids: CASSFSGQVITEAFF. DNA of the CDR3: TGTGCCAGCAGCTTTTCGGGACAGGTGATTACTGAAGCTTTCTTT.

The chain joins TRBV28 to TRBJ1-5; D gene ambiguous. Per germline, CDR1 MDHEN and CDR2 SYDVKM. V shed 6 bases and J shed 3 bases, with 15 bases lying between them. The CDR3 is 15 amino acids. The CDR3 spells CASRGRRNHNQPQHF. CDR3 nucleotide sequence: TGTGCCAGCAGGGGTAGGAGGAACCACAATCAGCCCCAGCATTTT.

The genes are TRBV10-1 and TRBJ2-7; TRBD2 might be the D (6 bases). Trimming pared 3 bases from V and 4 bases from J, leaving 22 bases between. This CDR3 is 17 amino acids long. Germline CDR1 is WNHNN and CDR2 is SYGVQD (reference sequence). CDR3 in amino acids: CASSEVPGCREDYEQYF. CDR3 bases: TGCGCCAGCAGTGAAGTTCCGGGGTGCAGGGAGGATTACGAGCAGTACTTC.

V is TRBV5-1 and J is TRBJ2-6, with 7 bases that match TRBD2. Trimming at V came to 1 base and at J to 2 bases, leaving 15 bases not matched to a gene. The CDR3 runs to 20 residues. CDR1 SGHRS and CDR2 YFSETQ come from the germline V gene. The CDR3 loop is CASSLMAGGGRRAGANVLTF. CDR3 DNA sequence: TGCGCCAGCAGCTTGATGGCGGGTGGCGGGAGAAGGGCTGGGGCCAACGTCCTGACTTTC.

CDR3 protein: CASSQERTGATINQPQHF. CDR3 bases: TGTGCCAGCAGCCAAGAACGGACAGGGGCAACGATCAATCAGCCCCAGCATTTT. The chain joins TRBV14 to TRBJ1-5; 9 positions match TRBD1. The CDR3 covers 18 residues. CDR1 and CDR2 from the germline V gene are SGHDN and FVKESK. Trimming took 0 bases from V and 3 from J; bases not matched to a gene: 9.

This clone was seen just once. This chain links TRBV7-9 with TRBJ2-7, with 15 nucleotides matching TRBD2. Germline loops: CDR1 SEHNR, CDR2 FQNEAQ (reference sequence). The CDR3 loop spans 17 amino acids. After removal of 4 bases from V and 0 bases from J, the junction contained 4 bases not matched to a gene. The DNA of the CDR3 is TGTGCCAGCAGCTGGACTAGCGGGAGGGGAAGCTCCTACGAGCAGTACTTC. This encodes CASSWTSGRGSSYEQYF.

This clone was observed a handful of times. The chain combines TRBV4-3 with TRBJ2-1; 10 nucleotides align to TRBD2. Germline V lookup: CDR1 LGHNA, CDR2 YSLEER. Losses at the gene ends were 0 bases for V and 5 bases for J; bases not matched to a gene: 4. This CDR3 spans 16 amino acids. CDR3 sequence reads: CASSQEGLAGDNEQFF. The CDR3 DNA sequence: TGCGCCAGCAGCCAAGAGGGGCTAGCGGGAGACAATGAGCAGTTCTTC.

Worth noting for this clone: At one end, the junction sequence differs from germline, possibly due to a read error. This rearrangement joins TRBV30 to TRBJ2-2, with 12 bases matching TRBD2. Germline lookup yields CDR1 GTSNPN and CDR2 SVGIG (reference sequence). The CDR3 has 17 amino acids. The CDR3 reads CAWSADRGPASGGGLFF. CDR3 DNA sequence: TGTGCCTGGAGTGCCGACAGGGGTCCAGCTAGCGGGGGGGGGCTGTTTTTT.

The V call is TRBV7-2, the J call TRBJ1-2, with TRBD1 matching 7 bases. Germline values: CDR1 SGHTA, CDR2 FQGNSA. J was trimmed by 3 bases and V by 5 bases; bases with no gene match: 12. This CDR3 has 16 residues. Here the CDR3 DNA reads TGTGCCAGCAGCACCCAGGGACAGCCATTCTACTATGGCTACACCTTC. Translating it yields CASSTQGQPFYYGYTF.